The rows below give T cell receptor beta chains drawn from one sample of a study of memory CD4+ T cells and cytomegalovirus serostatus. Libraries were prepared by immunoSEQ multiplex PCR; TCRdb keeps only in-frame clonotypes and omits some of them. The sample carries 85,000 to 100,000 clones, about four fifths recorded once. The specimen was memory CD4+ T cells from blood. The receptor set was obtained from an adult in good health and CMV-seropositive. Both conserved end residues are part of each CDR3. D genes are given only for firm matches. Size tells how often a clone was seen (once, few, many) or the class of an expanded clone, and some rows leave it out.

cdr3_length d_call clone_size j_call v_call cdr3_nt cdr3_aa
14 - - TRBJ2-3 TRBV28 TGTGCCAGCAGTTTAGGCCCCAGCACAGATACGCAGTATTTT CASSLGPSTDTQYF
14 - - TRBJ1-5 TRBV10-3 TGTGCCATCAGTGCGTCAGGGCGCAATCAGCCCCAGCATTTT CAISASGRNQPQHF
13 - - TRBJ2-1 TRBV5-1 TGCGCCAGCAGTCACGACAATGGCAATGAGCAGTTCTTC CASSHDNGNEQFF
14 TRBD2 few TRBJ2-5 TRBV9 TGTGCCAGCAGCGGCGGGCTAGCGGCAGAGACCCAGTACTTC CASSGGLAAETQYF
13 TRBD2 - TRBJ2-7 TRBV29-1 TGCAGCGCTGTGACTAGCGGGAGTTACGAGCAGTACTTC CSAVTSGSYEQYF
14 - few TRBJ1-1 TRBV30 TGTGCCTGGAGTGTACAAGGCAGGGAGACTGAAGCTTTCTTT CAWSVQGRETEAFF
14 TRBD2 few TRBJ2-5 TRBV7-9 TGTGCCAGCAGCTCTATAGCGGGGCAAGAGACCCAGTACTTC CASSSIAGQETQYF
15 - once TRBJ2-6 TRBV5-6 TGTGCCAGCAGCTTGGGGGTGGGAGGGGCCAACGTCCTGACTTTC CASSLGVGGANVLTF
12 - - TRBJ1-2 TRBV6-6 TGTGCCAGCAGTTATGCGGGTGATGGCTACACCTTC CASSYAGDGYTF
13 - - TRBJ1-1 TRBV5-1 TGCGCCAGCAGCTTTCAAGGGCACACTGAAGCTTTCTTT CASSFQGHTEAFF
17 - - TRBJ2-3 TRBV5-5 TGTGCCAGCAGCTGGACGGACGGGCAGCCAAGCCCAGATACGCAGTATTTT CASSWTDGQPSPDTQYF
15 - - TRBJ1-2 TRBV9 TGTGCCAGCAGCCCAGATCTGGGGGATCACTATGGCTACACCTTC CASSPDLGDHYGYTF
14 - - TRBJ1-2 TRBV28 TGTGCCAGCAGTGAGTCCGGGACGGAATATGGCTACACCTTC CASSESGTEYGYTF
15 - - TRBJ2-6 TRBV28 TGTGCCAGCAGTACACTTAGCTCTGGGGCCAACGTCCTGACTTTC CASSTLSSGANVLTF
16 TRBD2 - TRBJ2-3 TRBV7-8 TGTGCCAGCAGCTTAGGGTCTAGCGGAAACACAGATACGCAGTATTTT CASSLGSSGNTDTQYF
15 TRBD1 - TRBJ2-7 TRBV28 TGTGCCAGCACCCTCCCGGGTAGAGGGGGCCACGAGCAGTACTTC CASTLPGRGGHEQYF
15 - - TRBJ1-2 TRBV4-2 TGTGCCAGCAGCCAAGGAGTCCCCGACGGATATGGCTACACCTTC CASSQGVPDGYGYTF
16 - - TRBJ2-5 TRBV6-5 TGTGCCAGCAGTTACTCTCCGGGGGACACTGAAGAGACCCAGTACTTC CASSYSPGDTEETQYF
16 TRBD2 - TRBJ2-7 TRBV5-4 TGTGCCAGCAGCTTGGGCCAAGGACTAGCGGGGTACGAGCAGTACTTC CASSLGQGLAGYEQYF
13 - - TRBJ2-1 TRBV5-1 TGCGCCAGCAGCTTCGCACGGGGCAATGAGCAGTTCTTC CASSFARGNEQFF
17 TRBD1 - TRBJ2-3 TRBV5-1 TGCGCCAGCAGTCCCCTCCGGGACAGGGTCGACACAGATACGCAGTATTTT CASSPLRDRVDTDTQYF
14 - - TRBJ1-1 TRBV10-3 TGTGCCATCAGTGACCGGGGCCCAAACACTGAAGCTTTCTTT CAISDRGPNTEAFF
15 - - TRBJ2-7 TRBV14 TGTGCCAGCAGCCCAGGGAGGTTCCCTCTCTACGAGCAGTACTTC CASSPGRFPLYEQYF
15 - - TRBJ1-1 TRBV7-2 TGTGCCAGCAGCCCGACCAGGGACACGAACACTGAAGCTTTCTTT CASSPTRDTNTEAFF
14 - - TRBJ2-5 TRBV6-1 TGTGCCAGCAGTGTGGGCAGGGGAGGAGAGACCCAGTACTTC CASSVGRGGETQYF